This T cell receptor beta chain was sequenced for a study of T-cell memory formation after mild COVID-19. Germline V lookup: CDR1 SGHRS, CDR2 YFSETQ. This CDR3 is built from 14 residues. V was cut by 0 bases and J by 10 bases, with 15 bases left in between. TCRdb re-called the 5' RACE reads with MiXCR, one entry per CDR3 protein. The sample comprises 290,000 or so distinct CDR3 sequences, 19% of which are singletons, and 21% rests with the top ten. This sequence originates from a man between 18 and 29 years old who had mild COVID-19 (a few samples of this study predate the infection). Cell type and time point are not known. The chain links TRBV5-1 to TRBJ2-3; no firm D call. Specimen: PBMCs or a T cell subset sorted from them (not recorded which). CDR3: CASSLDGWADAQYF. The CDR3 region has the DNA TGCGCCAGCAGCTTGGATGGGTGGGCAGACGCGCAGTATTTT.